Described below is a single TCR beta chain sequence and its context. Because the CDR3's place on the DNA is in doubt, the DNA is left out and the CDR3 is given as listed by TCRdb. The Seattle patients joined while their infection was active and were tracked longitudinally afterward. This entry belongs to a study of blood T cell repertoires in COVID-19. Overall study context: The origin of the acute and convalescent COVID-19 samples was the United States, Italy and Spain. Nucleic acid was either cDNA or gDNA, and it came from T cells, B-cell-depleted T cells, or PBMCs.

Authors' analysis steps: Using reference gene primer amplification, nucleated cell counts were estimated. Assay: immunoSEQ multiplex PCR; the TCRdb copy retains only in-frame clones and omits some. D and trimming come from the DNA, and the V and J calls and clone size come from that table. The table lists around 140,000 clones, about 89% of them singletons. Germline CDR1 is DFQATT and CDR2 is SNEGSKA (reference sequence). Termini included, the CDR3 measures 11 amino acids. This chain links TRBV20-1 with TRBJ1-1. The sequence came from a man aged 60 to 75 with COVID-19, enrolled during active disease. Sequencing was performed on peripheral blood. The CDR3 sequence is CSARVAGGAIF.